This TCR beta chain appears in the sequencing data of a study of blood T cell repertoires in COVID-19. On the study more broadly: Samples representing acute and convalescent COVID-19 were sourced from the United States, Italy and Spain. PBMCs, B-cell-depleted T cells, or T cells provided the cDNA or gDNA that made up the material.

V was shortened by 4 bases and J by 6 bases, with 28 bases between the two germline ends. The CDR3 sequence is 18 residues long. Germline-derived CDR1 and CDR2 are WNHNN and SYGVQD (reference sequence). In the authors' methods: Amplification of reference gene primers was used by the study to estimate nucleated cell counts. Some clones are missing from TCRdb's copy, which holds only in-frame ones; the method was immunoSEQ multiplex PCR. The DNA was the basis for D and trimming; V, J and clone size are from that table. Of about 49,000 clones listed, 65% to 90% are singletons. This chain joins TRBV10-1 and TRBJ2-7, with D possibly matching TRBD2 (5 bases). The origin of this receptor is a woman aged 55-69 years with acute or convalescent COVID-19. Material for sequencing was peripheral blood. The CDR3 sequence is CASSGVERSGVRSAEQYF. Here the CDR3 DNA reads TGCGCCAGCAGTGGAGTCGAGAGGTCCGGGGTCCGGTCTGCCGAGCAGTACTTC.